The rows below give T cell receptor beta chains drawn from one sample of a study of T cells in localized non-small cell lung cancer. Only in-frame clones appear in the TCRdb table, and some are missing; sequencing was by immunoSEQ multiplex PCR. The sample consists of about 25,000 clones, 80% to 90% of them appearing once. The sequences come from peripheral blood, collected before any cancer treatment. Receptors were obtained from a female donor of 60 years or more with stage I lung adenocarcinoma. The CDR3 runs from the conserved cysteine through the conserved F or W. D genes are given only for firm matches. A row's size may be missing; if present it is once, few, many or a size class.

d_gene,j_gene,abundance,v_gene,CDR3nt,CDR3aa
-,TRBJ1-5,-,TRBV6-4,TGTGCCAGCAGTGAACCGGGACATCCAAAAGTCAGGCAGCCCCAGCATTTT,CASSEPGHPKVRQPQHF
TRBD2,TRBJ2-3,few,TRBV6-5,TGTGCCAGCAGTTACTCGACTAGCGGGGGGGCACGTACGCAGTATTTT,CASSYSTSGGARTQYF
-,TRBJ2-7,-,TRBV7-2,TGTGCCAGCAGCTCTTGGGACACTACCTACGAGCAGTACTTC,CASSSWDTTYEQYF
TRBD2,TRBJ2-1,once,TRBV27,TGTGCCAGCAGTTTATCCCAACAAGCGGGGGGGACCTACAATGAGCAGTTCTTC,CASSLSQQAGGTYNEQFF
-,TRBJ1-1,-,TRBV21-1,TGTGCCAGCAGCAATTGGGAGGACAGGGGCAACACTGAAGCTTTCTTT,CASSNWEDRGNTEAFF
-,TRBJ1-2,-,TRBV7-9,TGTGCCAGCAGCTTCCACAGGGCACTTGGCTACACCTTC,CASSFHRALGYTF
TRBD1,TRBJ2-1,-,TRBV12-5,TGTGCTAGTGGTTTGGGGGCCGGGACAGGGGAAGGCAATGAGCAGTTCTTC,CASGLGAGTGEGNEQFF
TRBD2,TRBJ2-2,-,TRBV10-3,TGTGCCATCAGTAATTATAAGCGGGGGGGCGACACCGGGGAGCTGTTTTTT,CAISNYKRGGDTGELFF
-,TRBJ1-4,-,TRBV30,TGTGCCTGGAGGACAGGTGGCAAGACTAATGAAAAACTGTTTTTT,CAWRTGGKTNEKLFF
TRBD1,TRBJ2-3,once,TRBV5-1,TGCGCCAGCAGCGCGGGACAGGGGACAGATACGCAGTATTTT,CASSAGQGTDTQYF
-,TRBJ1-2,-,TRBV5-1,TGCGCCAGCAGGAAGGAAAGCTATGGCTACACCTTC,CASRKESYGYTF
TRBD2,TRBJ2-5,-,TRBV5-4,TGTGCCAGCAGCTTGGGATCGACTAGCGGGGGGTCAGAGACCCAGTACTTC,CASSLGSTSGGSETQYF
TRBD1,TRBJ1-1,-,TRBV2,TGTGCCAGCAGGAGGGACAGGGTGAGAACTGAAGCTTTCTTT,CASRRDRVRTEAFF
-,TRBJ1-6,-,TRBV5-8,TGTGCCAGCAGACGGGCGCAGGGTTACAATTCACCCCTCCACTTT,CASRRAQGYNSPLHF
-,TRBJ1-5,once,TRBV27,TGTGCCAGCAGTTTGAGGGATAGCAATCAGCCCCAGCATTTT,CASSLRDSNQPQHF
-,TRBJ2-7,-,TRBV6-5,TGTGCCAGCAGTTACTCTGGTCCCTCCGACTACGAGCAGTACTTC,CASSYSGPSDYEQYF
-,TRBJ1-1,-,TRBV7-9,TGTGCCAGCAGCGCGGACGGGTGGAGTTTTGAAGCTTTCTTT,CASSADGWSFEAFF
TRBD1,TRBJ2-5,-,TRBV25-1,TGTGCCAGCAGTGAATCCCGGACAGGGAGGAAAGAGACCCAGTACTTC,CASSESRTGRKETQYF
TRBD1,TRBJ1-1,-,TRBV6-5,TGTGCCAGCAGTTACGTCAGGGGGCAAACTGAAGCTTTCTTT,CASSYVRGQTEAFF
-,TRBJ2-5,-,TRBV12-5,TGTGCTAGTGGTTTCGGGGCAAGAGAGACCCAGTACTTC,CASGFGARETQYF
-,TRBJ1-6,-,TRBV4-2,TGTGCCAGCAGCCAAGTTCGGGCTACGGGTAATTCACCCCTCCACTTT,CASSQVRATGNSPLHF
TRBD2,TRBJ2-3,-,TRBV4-1,TGCGCCAGCAGTTCTAGCGGAGCTAGCACAGATACGCAGTATTTT,CASSSSGASTDTQYF
-,TRBJ1-1,-,TRBV30,TGTGCCTGGAGTGTGGTCAGGGCAAACACTGAAGCTTTCTTT,CAWSVVRANTEAFF
TRBD1,TRBJ2-3,-,TRBV7-3,TGTGCCAGCAGCCTGGGACAGCCAAACCCGACAGATACGCAGTATTTT,CASSLGQPNPTDTQYF
-,TRBJ1-2,-,TRBV30,TGTGCCTGGAAGACCCCCAAGATCTATGGCTACACCTTC,CAWKTPKIYGYTF
-,TRBJ2-7,-,TRBV7-7,TGTGCTAGCAGCTTAGAGGCAGGGGTCTCCTACGAGCAGTACTTC,CASSLEAGVSYEQYF
-,TRBJ1-1,-,TRBV9,TGTGCCAGCAGCGCAACAGGGTCCACTGAAGCTTTCTTT,CASSATGSTEAFF
-,TRBJ1-5,-,TRBV30,TGTGCCTGGAGTGATACAGGGCCCTATCAGCCCCAGCATTTT,CAWSDTGPYQPQHF
-,TRBJ1-2,-,TRBV25-1,TGTGCCAGCAGTGAACGCGGAGCTTATGGCTACACCTTC,CASSERGAYGYTF
-,TRBJ2-1,-,TRBV18,TGTGCCAGCTCACCGACAGGATCCCCCTACAATGAGCAGTTCTTC,CASSPTGSPYNEQFF
TRBD1,TRBJ1-4,once,TRBV6-6,TGTGCCAGCAGAGGGGGACAGACTAATGAAAAACTGTTTTTT,CASRGGQTNEKLFF
TRBD2,TRBJ2-7,-,TRBV11-2,TGTGCCAGCAGCTTCTCTAGCGGGAGCATCCGCCAGTACTTC,CASSFSSGSIRQYF